This entry lists 14 T cell receptor beta chains sequenced from one sample in a study of yellow fever vaccine responses in identical twins. TCRdb processed the RT-PCR reads anew with MiXCR; each CDR3 protein has one entry. The top ten clones hold roughly 10% of a sample with around 530 distinct CDR3 sequences, around 64% of them seen once. The sequenced sample was T cells from blood (PBMCs), unsorted or a sorted subset (not recorded which), obtained before or after yellow fever vaccination (not recorded which). Source of these receptors: a female donor who received the yellow fever vaccine.

This sequence joins TRBV4-2 and TRBJ1-2, with a weak D call TRBD1 (5 bases). From germline, CDR1 is LGHNA and CDR2 YNFKEQ. This CDR3 has 15 residues. Trimming shortened V by 0 bases and J by 2 bases, and 10 bases separated the two germline ends. The CDR3 DNA reads TGTGCCAGCAGCCAAGATAGACGGACAAACTATGGCTACACCTTC. It is translated as CASSQDRRTNYGYTF.

This chain connects TRBV11-2 to TRBJ1-1; D is ambiguous. The CDR3 contains 13 residues. Germline V gene data show CDR1 as SGHAT and CDR2 as FQNNGV. With 0 bases removed from V and 7 bases from J, the gap between germline ends came to 9 bases. The CDR3 loop is CASSLDLGFEAFF. The CDR3 DNA reads as TGTGCCAGCAGCTTAGATTTGGGTTTTGAAGCTTTCTTT.

This clonotype was seen once. V and J are TRBV20-1 and TRBJ1-2; D possibly corresponds to TRBD1 (5 bases). The germline gives CDR1 DFQATT, CDR2 SNEGSKA (reference sequence). The CDR3 is 14 residues long. This CDR3 is CRPWGGEHNYGYTF. As DNA, the CDR3 is TGCCGACCTTGGGGAGGGGAACATAACTATGGCTACACCTTC.

This clonotype was recorded a few times. The rearrangement uses TRBV7-9 and TRBJ1-1; D not resolved. The V gene lost 6 bases and the J gene lost 11 bases, with 7 bases spanning the gap. This CDR3 contains 9 residues. Germline lookup yields CDR1 SEHNR and CDR2 FQNEAQ (reference sequence). The CDR3, as DNA: TGTGCCAGCAGTTCGGGGGCTTTCTTT. Amino acid sequence: CASSSGAFF.

This clonotype was detected only once. The genes are TRBV4-3 and TRBJ2-1; 7 bases are a match to TRBD2. The CDR3 covers 15 residues. Germline V lookup: CDR1 LGHNA, CDR2 YSLEER. Trimming removed 7 bases from V and 2 bases from J; junction bases left unmatched: 8. The CDR3 nucleotides read TGCGCCAGCACAGAGGGCGGGAGTGCCTACAATGAGCAGTTCTTC. It specifies CASTEGGSAYNEQFF.

This chain connects TRBV6-2 or TRBV6-3 to TRBJ1-5; 7 nucleotides align to TRBD1. Germline assignment: CDR1 MNHEY and CDR2 SVGEGT. This CDR3 comprises 15 residues. Losses at the gene ends were 4 bases for V and 0 bases for J; bases not matched to a gene: 3. CDR3 protein: CASSSGDSSNQPQHF. The CDR3 DNA reads TGTGCCAGCAGTTCCGGGGACAGTAGCAATCAGCCCCAGCATTTT.

This clonotype turned up a few times. V and J are TRBV29-1 and TRBJ1-1; D gene unclear. V was trimmed by 3 bases and J by 1 base, leaving 9 bases between them. This CDR3 spans 13 amino acids. The V gene's germline CDR1 is SQVTM and CDR2 ANQGSEA. The CDR3 protein is CSVEVTRNTEAFF. For the CDR3, the DNA is TGCAGCGTTGAGGTCACTAGGAACACTGAAGCTTTCTTT.

The chain combines TRBV6-5 with TRBJ1-2; tentatively, D is TRBD1 (5 bases). The CDR3 covers 14 residues. The V gene lost 2 bases and the J gene lost 7 bases, with 14 bases spanning the gap. The germline CDR1 and CDR2 sequences are MNHEY and SVGAGI. The CDR3 nucleotides are TGTGCCAGCAGTTACGTGGCTGGGGCGGGTGGCTACACCTTC. Residues: CASSYVAGAGGYTF.

The gene calls are TRBV20-1 and TRBJ2-2, with TRBD2 matching over 14 bases. The germline CDR1 and CDR2 sequences are DFQATT and SNEGSKA (reference sequence). V shed 0 bases, J shed 7 bases, and the junction held 7 bases outside the gene matches. CDR3 length: 17 residues. CDR3 bases: TGCAGTGCTAGAGACCTGACTAGCGGGGGGGTAGGCGGGGAGCTGTTTTTT. Its protein product is CSARDLTSGGVGGELFF.

This clonotype was counted between two and nine times. The gene calls are TRBV7-6 and TRBJ1-2, with TRBD1 matching over 10 bases. V was clipped by 5 bases and J by 3 bases; unmatched bases: 12. Germline CDR1 and CDR2: SGHVS and FNYEAQ. This CDR3 is built from 17 residues. The CDR3 here is CASSPKKGDRGYYGYTF. CDR3 bases: TGTGCCAGCAGCCCAAAAAAGGGGGACAGGGGTTACTATGGCTACACCTTC.

V and J are TRBV7-2 and TRBJ1-1; D ambiguous. This CDR3 spans 15 amino acids. The germline gives CDR1 SGHTA, CDR2 FQGNSA. Trimming pared 0 bases from V and 6 bases from J, leaving 14 bases between. CDR3 sequence (DNA): TGTGCCAGCAGCTTAGCCCGAGGCGGTGGACCTGAAGCTTTCTTT. This sequence encodes CASSLARGGGPEAFF.

The chain combines TRBV5-1 with TRBJ2-3; D perhaps matches TRBD1 (6 bases). The germline CDR1 and CDR2 sequences are SGHRS and YFSETQ. V shed 3 bases and J shed 4 bases, with 18 bases lying between them. This CDR3 has 16 residues. The CDR3 DNA is TGCGCCAGCAGCTACGGGACATTGCGGCAGGCAGATACGCAGTATTTT. Protein product: CASSYGTLRQADTQYF.

The chain has TRBV10-3 and TRBJ1-2; possibly TRBD1 for D (5 bases). Between the trimmed V and J ends, which lost 4 bases and 1 base, there was a span of 7 bases. Germline loops: CDR1 ENHRY, CDR2 SYGVKD. The CDR3 loop spans 13 amino acids. The CDR3 DNA is TGTGCCATCAGTGTACAGGTTAACTATGGCTACACCTTC. This gives the protein CAISVQVNYGYTF.

The V and J genes are TRBV5-6 and TRBJ1-2, with TRBD1 matching over 10 bases. The germline V gene has CDR1 SGHDT and CDR2 YYEEEE. The CDR3 has 16 residues. V was pared by 3 bases and J by 2 bases, with 7 bases of the junction left unmatched. The CDR3 nucleotides are TGTGCCAGCAGCTCGTCCCGGGACAGGGGAAACTATGGCTACACCTTC. Amino acid sequence: CASSSSRDRGNYGYTF.